This is a list of T cell receptor beta chains from one sample in a study of long-term antiretroviral therapy in people with HIV. Clones were read by immunoSEQ multiplex PCR, and TCRdb kept only the in-frame ones, dropping some. The sample lists about 22,000 clones, around four fifths occurring once. The sample was unsorted PBMCs, taken 1.6 years after starting antiretroviral therapy. These receptors were obtained from a man aged 35-49 years with HIV. Each CDR3 is given with its conserved first and last residue. Each record gives: J gene, clone size, V gene, D gene, CDR3 protein, CDR3 DNA. D genes are given only for firm matches. Clone size is shown for a subset of rows, as once, few, many or a class of expanded clone.

TRBJ1-1	NA	TRBV9	TRBD1	CASSAGDRVGEGAFF	TGTGCCAGCAGCGCAGGGGACAGGGTGGGGGAAGGGGCTTTCTTT
TRBJ2-1	NA	TRBV27	TRBD2	CASSSGLAGSSSYNEQFF	TGTGCCAGCTCCTCGGGACTAGCGGGATCCAGCTCCTACAATGAGCAGTTCTTC
TRBJ2-3	NA	TRBV10-3	NA	CAISESDSYTDTQYF	TGTGCCATCAGTGAGTCAGACAGCTACACAGATACGCAGTATTTT
TRBJ2-7	NA	TRBV7-2	TRBD2	CASSSQSGGSYEQYF	TGTGCCAGCAGCTCACAGAGCGGGGGGAGTTACGAGCAGTACTTC
TRBJ2-7	NA	TRBV4-1	NA	CASSQDVVPGSSYEQYF	TGCGCCAGCAGCCAAGATGTGGTCCCAGGTTCTTCCTACGAGCAGTACTTC
TRBJ1-2	few	TRBV5-4	NA	CASSLGAGHVYGYTF	TGTGCCAGCAGCTTGGGAGCAGGACACGTCTATGGCTACACCTTC
TRBJ2-3	NA	TRBV6-6	TRBD2	CASSYYRLAATDTQYF	TGTGCCAGCAGTTACTACCGACTAGCGGCCACAGATACGCAGTATTTT
TRBJ2-7	few	TRBV2	NA	CASSDAAGPYEQYF	TGTGCCAGCAGTGATGCGGCGGGCCCCTACGAGCAGTACTTC
TRBJ2-1	NA	TRBV7-2	TRBD2	CASSSRGRGEQFF	TGTGCCAGCAGCTCCCGCGGGAGGGGTGAGCAGTTCTTC
TRBJ2-3	NA	TRBV7-9	TRBD2	CASSLQVGEGDTQYF	TGTGCCAGCAGCTTACAAGTGGGGGAGGGAGATACGCAGTATTTT
TRBJ1-1	NA	TRBV5-5	NA	CASSFRGNTEAFF	TGTGCCAGCAGCTTTCGGGGGAACACTGAAGCTTTCTTT
TRBJ2-1	NA	TRBV10-1	NA	CASSGSVGSGLNEQFF	TGCGCCAGCAGTGGGTCTGTCGGGTCCGGACTGAATGAGCAGTTCTTC
TRBJ2-3	once	TRBV28	NA	CATIAETINPSTDTQYF	TGTGCCACCATAGCGGAAACTATAAATCCTAGCACAGATACGCAGTATTTT
TRBJ2-1	NA	TRBV7-3	NA	CASSLTVASYDEQFF	TGTGCCAGCAGCTTAACGGTTGCCAGTTACGATGAGCAGTTCTTC
TRBJ2-7	NA	TRBV6-5	NA	CASSQGDSYEQYF	TGTGCCAGCAGCCAAGGAGACTCCTACGAGCAGTACTTC
TRBJ1-2	NA	TRBV15	NA	CATSRVYTGRLYYGYTF	TGTGCCACCAGCAGAGTTTATACGGGAAGGCTGTACTATGGCTACACCTTC
TRBJ1-2	NA	TRBV5-1	NA	CASSLEQGLNYGYTF	TGCGCCAGCAGCTTGGAGCAGGGACTAAACTATGGCTACACCTTC
TRBJ1-5	NA	TRBV6-1	NA	CASTPRQGPQHF	TGTGCCAGCACCCCGAGGCAGGGTCCCCAGCATTTT
TRBJ2-2	NA	TRBV7-9	TRBD1	CASSRDRDTGELFF	TGTGCCAGCAGCCGGGACAGGGACACCGGGGAGCTGTTTTTT
TRBJ2-3	NA	TRBV27	NA	CASSLLSTDTQYF	TGTGCCAGCAGTTTACTTAGCACAGATACGCAGTATTTT
TRBJ1-1	NA	TRBV5-1	NA	CASSLDGILPTEAFF	TGCGCCAGCAGCTTGGACGGGATTTTACCCACTGAAGCTTTCTTT
TRBJ1-1	NA	TRBV6-1	NA	CASSGWSPGHILVLGAFF	TGTGCCAGCAGTGGGTGGTCACCGGGACATATCTTAGTACTGGGAGCTTTCTTT
TRBJ2-7	once	TRBV11-2	NA	CASSPEGQWSYEQYF	TGTGCCAGCAGCCCTGAGGGCCAGTGGTCCTACGAGCAGTACTTC
TRBJ2-7	NA	TRBV4-1	TRBD1	CASSPRTGTYEQYF	TGCGCCAGCAGCCCTCGGACAGGGACCTACGAGCAGTACTTC
TRBJ2-7	NA	TRBV5-4	NA	CASSLNRRGYEQYF	TGTGCCAGCAGCTTGAATCGGAGGGGGTACGAGCAGTACTTC
TRBJ1-2	NA	TRBV2	TRBD1	CASSRGQGSLYGYTF	TGTGCCAGCAGTAGGGGACAGGGGTCCCTCTATGGCTACACCTTC
TRBJ2-7	few	TRBV7-9	NA	CASSPRSTYEQYF	TGTGCCAGCAGCCCCAGGAGTACCTACGAGCAGTACTTC
TRBJ2-1	NA	TRBV19	TRBD2	CATNQRESYNEQFF	TGTGCCACCAACCAGCGGGAGAGTTACAATGAGCAGTTCTTC
TRBJ2-7	NA	TRBV18	NA	CASSPQHRTYEQYF	TGTGCCAGCTCACCTCAGCACAGAACCTACGAGCAGTACTTC
TRBJ2-7	NA	TRBV9	TRBD2	CASSVDALAGAYEQYF	TGTGCCAGCAGCGTAGACGCACTGGCGGGAGCCTACGAGCAGTACTTC
TRBJ2-1	NA	TRBV7-6	TRBD1	CASSLGTGGNEQFF	TGTGCCAGCAGCTTAGGGACAGGGGGCAATGAGCAGTTCTTC
TRBJ1-5	NA	TRBV4-1	NA	CASSQWVDQPQHF	TGCGCCAGCAGCCAATGGGTTGATCAGCCCCAGCATTTT
TRBJ1-1	NA	TRBV4-1	NA	CASSQDWRGDTEAFF	TGCGCCAGCAGCCAAGATTGGCGGGGCGACACTGAAGCTTTCTTT
TRBJ1-2	few	TRBV6-5	NA	CASSESHDGYGYTF	TGTGCCAGCAGTGAGTCCCATGACGGCTATGGCTACACCTTC
TRBJ1-1	once	TRBV5-6	NA	CASNTYGGGPNTEAFF	TGTGCCAGCAACACTTACGGCGGGGGGCCTAACACTGAAGCTTTCTTT
TRBJ2-7	once	TRBV6-4	NA	CASTRGAGLSYEQYF	TGTGCCAGCACCAGGGGGGCAGGGCTCTCCTACGAGCAGTACTTC
TRBJ2-2	NA	TRBV14	TRBD2	CASSRGLAGESSGELFF	TGTGCCAGCAGCCGAGGACTAGCGGGAGAGAGTAGCGGGGAGCTGTTTTTT